This T cell receptor beta chain was documented in a study of T cell changes during pregnancy in multiple sclerosis. Germline V lookup: CDR1 MNHEY, CDR2 SMNVEV (reference sequence). Trimming at V came to 8 bases and at J to 8 bases, leaving 6 bases not matched to a gene. The CDR3 is made up of 13 amino acids. This clone was recorded once. Assay used: immunoSEQ multiplex PCR; TCRdb lists only in-frame clones, some missing. In the table there are approximately 47,000 clones, roughly 90% of which are singletons. The receptor comes from a female donor with multiple sclerosis, enrolled in a pregnancy study. The source was peripheral blood, collected in the first trimester of pregnancy. This chain connects TRBV27 to TRBJ2-1; TRBD2 aligns across 10 bases. Here the CDR3 reads CASWSSGGHEQFF. The DNA of the CDR3 is TGTGCCAGCTGGAGTAGCGGGGGGCATGAGCAGTTCTTC.